Shown below are 17 T cell receptor beta chains from a single sample sequenced in a study of CD8+CD57+ T cells in acquired aplastic anemia. TCR beta VDJ and CDR3 profiles were obtained from a genomic DNA template. TCRdb ran MiXCR on the reads and lists one entry per CDR3 protein. The sample lists roughly 130,000 distinct CDR3 sequences, around 48% occurring once. Material for sequencing was sorted CD4+, CD8+, or CD8+CD57+ T cells (not recorded which) from PBMCs. These receptors all come from a human donor in good health, serving as a control.

This clonotype was detected ten times or more. The CDR3, as DNA: TGCAGTGCCCCGGGCCTAGCGGGGGGTGGAGATACGCAGTATTTT. Its translation is CSAPGLAGGGDTQYF. The chain recombines TRBV20-1 with TRBJ2-3, with 11 bases matching TRBD2. With V trimmed by 6 bases and J by 5 bases, 10 bases remained unmatched. CDR1 DFQATT and CDR2 SNEGSKA come from the germline V gene (reference sequence). The CDR3 spans 15 residues.

The rearrangement links TRBV11-2 to TRBJ2-7; a possible D gene is TRBD2 (5 bases). From germline, CDR1 is SGHAT and CDR2 FQNNGV. V was trimmed by 5 bases and J by 6 bases, leaving 20 bases between them. This CDR3 region has 15 residues. The chain's CDR3 is CASSQLERVVGEQYF. The CDR3, as DNA: TGTGCCAGCAGCCAACTGGAGAGGGTCGTAGGCGAGCAGTACTTC.

V usage is TRBV7-6 and J usage is TRBJ2-2, with TRBD1 as a possible D gene (6 bases). The CDR3 has 14 amino acids. Germline assignment: CDR1 SGHVS and CDR2 FNYEAQ. Trimming left V 5 bases short and J 7 bases short, with 14 bases between. This CDR3 reads CASSETGGGGELFF. In DNA form, the CDR3 reads TGTGCCAGCAGCGAGACAGGAGGAGGCGGGGAGCTGTTTTTT.

The chain has TRBV10-3 and TRBJ1-1, with TRBD1 identical over 7 bases. Unmatched junction bases numbered 4, after V lost 5 bases and J lost 1 base. The CDR3 length is 14 residues. Germline CDR1 is ENHRY and CDR2 is SYGVKD. CDR3 coding DNA: TGTGCCATCAGTTTTGGGACAGAGAACACTGAAGCTTTCTTT. Protein sequence: CAISFGTENTEAFF.

This sequence joins TRBV14 and TRBJ2-7; tentatively, D is TRBD1 (5 bases). The CDR3 covers 14 residues. Germline V gene sequence: CDR1 SGHDN, CDR2 FVKESK. Between the trimmed V and J ends, which lost 0 bases and 5 bases, there was a span of 11 bases. The CDR3 bases are TGTGCCAGCAGCCAAGAAAGGGGATTCAACGAGCAGTACTTC. Protein: CASSQERGFNEQYF.

The rearrangement uses TRBV20-1 and TRBJ1-2, with D unresolved. Looked up from germline, CDR1 is DFQATT and CDR2 is SNEGSKA (reference sequence). The CDR3 sequence is 12 residues long. Trimming shortened V by 6 bases and J by 4 bases, and 12 bases separated the two germline ends. The CDR3 nucleotides read TGCAGTGCGTTGGGCGGACCCTATGGCTACACCTTC. Translation: CSALGGPYGYTF.

About this clonotype itself: At one end, the junction sequence differs from germline, possibly due to a read error. V and J are TRBV9 and TRBJ2-2, with D possibly being TRBD1 or TRBD2 (5 bases each). This CDR3 region has 11 residues. Looked up from germline, CDR1 is SGDLS and CDR2 is YYNGEE. The CDR3 region has the DNA TGTGCCAGCAGCGTAGGAGGGGCGCTGTTTTTT. This translates into CASSVGGALFF.

Of note for this clonotype: The junction departs from the called germline gene at one end, perhaps through a read error. V gene TRBV10-3 combines with J gene TRBJ2-7; a possible D gene is TRBD2 (5 bases). From germline, CDR1 is ENHRY and CDR2 SYGVKD. There are 13 residues in the CDR3. This chain's CDR3 is CAISEPTKTEQCF. CDR3 sequence (DNA): TGTGCCATCAGCGAACCGACTAAAACCGAGCAGTGCTTC.

This clonotype has ten or more counts. The chain employs TRBV19 and TRBJ2-1; tentatively, D is TRBD1 (5 bases). V was trimmed by 3 bases and J by 5 bases, leaving 11 bases between them. The CDR3 covers 14 residues. Germline V gene lookup returns CDR1 LNHDA and CDR2 SQIVND (reference sequence). CDR3 in DNA: TGTGCCAGTAGTATCCCCAGGGTCCACAATGAGCAGTTCTTC. Its protein is CASSIPRVHNEQFF.

The CDR3 DNA follows: TGTGCCAGTAGTATGGGGTCAGGGATTTACACTGAAGCTTTCTTT. Translated, it gives CASSMGSGIYTEAFF. The chain carries TRBV19 and TRBJ1-1; perhaps TRBD1 as D (5 bases). This CDR3 contains 15 residues. Germline-derived CDR1 and CDR2 are LNHDA and SQIVND (reference sequence). Trimming removed 3 bases from V and 3 bases from J, with 14 bases in between.

In regard to this clonotype: One end of the junction fails to match germline, which may point to a read error. CDR3 coding DNA: TGTGCCAGTGGGACCGGTTTAGAGCAGTATTTC. Residues: CASGTGLEQYF. The J gene is TRBJ2-7, the V gene TRBV19; D may be TRBD1 or TRBD2 (5 bases each). Per the germline V gene, CDR1 is LNHDA and CDR2 is SQIVND (reference sequence). This CDR3 is built from 11 residues.

This clonotype has just a few counts. Relative to the germline gene, one junction end is altered; a read error may explain this. CDR3 nucleotide sequence: TGTGCTAGCAGCTCATTGGGAGAGACCCAGTACTTC. Protein product: CASSSLGETQYF. V is TRBV7-7 and J is TRBJ2-5, with unresolved D. Germline CDR1 and CDR2: SSHAT and FNYEAQ (reference sequence). The CDR3 runs 12 residues.

The gene calls are TRBV24-1 and TRBJ2-3; 14 bases are a match to TRBD2. V gave up 7 bases and J gave up 2 bases; unmatched junction bases: 4. The CDR3 totals 16 residues. The germline V gene has CDR1 KGHDR and CDR2 SFDVKD. As DNA, the CDR3 is TGTGCCACCAGAGCGACTAGCGGGGGGGCCACAGATACGCAGTATTTT. Protein: CATRATSGGATDTQYF.

This clonotype was observed a handful of times. J is TRBJ2-1 and V is TRBV29-1, with 7 bases fitting TRBD1. CDR1 is SQVTM, CDR2 ANQGSEA, per germline. The CDR3 sequence is 13 residues long. The V segment lost 8 bases and the J segment 5 bases; nucleotides outside the gene matches: 9. CDR3 sequence: CSTRGGADNEQFF. In DNA, the CDR3 is TGCAGCACAAGAGGGGGCGCCGACAATGAGCAGTTCTTC.

V gene TRBV29-1 combines with J gene TRBJ1-1; D is undetermined. The CDR3 totals 10 residues. Trimming pared 4 bases from V and 14 bases from J, leaving 14 bases between. From germline, CDR1 is SQVTM and CDR2 ANQGSEA. The CDR3 loop reads CSVAAGRFFF. CDR3 DNA sequence: TGCAGCGTTGCCGCAGGCCGGTTCTTCTTT.

The J gene is TRBJ2-7, the V gene TRBV7-9; D ambiguous. The CDR3 is 13 residues long. The V and J ends lost 3 bases and 2 bases respectively, with 8 bases between them. From germline, CDR1 is SEHNR and CDR2 FQNEAQ (reference sequence). The CDR3 sequence: CASSFGSAYEQYF. DNA for the CDR3: TGTGCCAGCAGCTTTGGAAGCGCCTACGAGCAGTACTTC.

This chain links TRBV20-1 with TRBJ2-7, with 9 bases fitting TRBD1. Germline trimming cut 0 bases from V and 3 bases from J; bases unmatched to any gene: 3. Germline V CDR1 and CDR2: DFQATT, SNEGSKA (reference sequence). The CDR3 length is 14 residues. The CDR3 loop reads CSARDPTGGYEQYF. CDR3 in DNA: TGCAGTGCTAGAGACCCGACAGGGGGCTACGAGCAGTACTTC.